The entry below describes one TCR beta chain. What antigen it recognizes has not been identified. Qualities for individual bases were not recorded, and no much larger clone is one base off. The sample comes from a study of T cell repertoires in ileal Crohn's disease (dated by TCRdb to the late 2010s). With regard to the full study: The median duration of disease was approximately eight years, and at the time of surgery about a third of patients were active smokers. Surgery was performed for a complication in all patients, with stricturing disease in 61% and penetrating disease in approximately 40%. About half of the patients received postoperative therapy: some 12 received thiopurines and around 20 received anti-TNF agents. TCR repertoire analysis was performed in 45 to 65 Crohn's disease patients drawn from a prospective multicentre cohort. The study was conducted in parallel with a multicentre cohort that was designed to identify predictors of early endoscopic recurrence following ileocolonic resection. A Rutgeerts score higher than i0 was the definition used for endoscopic postoperative recurrence. A total of around 150 mucosal samples from 60 or so patients were sequenced, collected from several sites on the surgical specimen as well as at postoperative endoscopy. The paper's findings and limits, for the study overall: Only a subgroup of patients, of unstated size, had mucosal CD4 and CD8 T cells sorted and sequenced. Higher percentages of high-frequency clones at the time of surgery were linked to endoscopic recurrence, and every patient with clonality above 26.8% (18/57) had recurrence. Compared with CD4 T cells, sorted CD8 T cells held more high-frequency clones, which suggests that the mucosal expansions were mostly CD8. Patients who were active smokers at surgery had a significantly higher proportion of clonal expansions than non-smokers (around 24% vs 18%, p=0.02).

Around 0.45 micrograms of biopsy DNA per sample were submitted for commercial TCRB immunosequencing. A two-step, amplification bias-controlled multiplex PCR was used by Adaptive Biotechnology to amplify CDR3 regions from genomic DNA. Primers for every V and J gene segment were used in the first PCR, and barcodes and Illumina adapters were added in the second PCR. CDR3 libraries were sequenced on an Illumina instrument. The source study handled its data this way. The analysis drew on both the pipelines supplied by the vendor and custom analysis of the raw data in R/Bioconductor running R version 3.3.0. Clonality, which ranges from 0 to 1, was calculated as the inverse of the normalised Shannon entropy across all productive clones. High-frequency clones were defined as the share of the repertoire occupied by the top 100 clones, with only clones passing a 95% confidence test being retained. Overlap between samples was measured with the Morisita-Horn index, while repertoire diversity was measured with the Simpson index. Not all clones reach the TCRdb copy of this immuneACCESS table, which keeps in-frame sequences only. Checked studies attribute under half of the gap to unresolved V genes and leave the rest unexplained. Clone size and V and J calls were adopted from that table, with D and trimming inferred from the DNA. This sample holds 30,000 to 35,000 clones; around 77% were observed only once. The ten largest clones add up to under 20% of the sample.

Adults with ileal or ileocolonic Crohn's disease and an indication for ileocolonic resection were eligible for inclusion. Before DNA extraction, whole ileal mucosal biopsies were kept frozen at -80 degrees C. Genomic DNA was extracted from frozen whole biopsies using a TRizol-based method and was quantified with a NanoDrop 2000 spectrophotometer. This clonotype was sampled from an adult with Crohn's disease. Sequencing was performed on ileal tissue.

The DNA sequence is given as TGTGCCAGCAGCGTAGGTCCAAGGACAGGGATTAGCGGGCTCACCGGGGAGCTGTTTTTT. Its translation is CASSVGPRTGISGLTGELFF. The chain joins TRBV9 to TRBJ2-2; TRBD1 is a weak D gene call, 8 bases matching. The CDR3 numbers 20 residues from cysteine through phenylalanine. CDR3 DNA is the only sequence kept; it has 60 bases, read in frame from the first base. Deletion took 0 bases off V and 4 bases off J, with a span of 25 bases between the germline ends. The CDR1 and CDR2 encoded by the germline V gene are SGDLS and YYNGEE. Extended through the reference TRBV9 and TRBJ2-2 proteins, this CDR3 yields the full variable domain: DSGVTQTPKHLITATGQRVTLRCSPRSGDLSVYWYQQSLDQGLQFLIQYYNGEERAKGNILERFSAQQFPDLHSELNLSSLELGDSALYFCASSVGPRTGISGLTGELFFGEGSRLTVL.